This T cell receptor beta chain was retrieved from a study of CD8+CD57+ T cells in acquired aplastic anemia. It was genomic DNA that served as the template for profiling TCR beta VDJ and CDR3. TCRdb fed the reads into MiXCR, producing one record per CDR3 protein. The repertoire holds some 150,000 distinct CDR3 sequences, with 40% to 65% as singletons. From germline, CDR1 is ENHRY and CDR2 SYGVKD. Deletions cut 2 bases from V and 4 bases from J, with 17 bases between. This CDR3 spans 17 amino acids. Only patients with CD8+CD57+ cell expansion on flow cytometry were chosen for sequencing. When blood sampling took place, the patients had received no therapy.

The receptor was derived from a human donor with aplastic anemia. Sequencing was performed on sorted CD4+, CD8+, or CD8+CD57+ T cells (not recorded which) from PBMCs. The chain couples TRBV10-3 to TRBJ2-2, with TRBD2 as a possible D gene (6 bases). This CDR3 reads CAISELAQQSSTGELFF. The CDR3 DNA reads as TGTGCCATCAGTGAGCTAGCGCAACAGTCGAGCACCGGGGAGCTGTTTTTT.